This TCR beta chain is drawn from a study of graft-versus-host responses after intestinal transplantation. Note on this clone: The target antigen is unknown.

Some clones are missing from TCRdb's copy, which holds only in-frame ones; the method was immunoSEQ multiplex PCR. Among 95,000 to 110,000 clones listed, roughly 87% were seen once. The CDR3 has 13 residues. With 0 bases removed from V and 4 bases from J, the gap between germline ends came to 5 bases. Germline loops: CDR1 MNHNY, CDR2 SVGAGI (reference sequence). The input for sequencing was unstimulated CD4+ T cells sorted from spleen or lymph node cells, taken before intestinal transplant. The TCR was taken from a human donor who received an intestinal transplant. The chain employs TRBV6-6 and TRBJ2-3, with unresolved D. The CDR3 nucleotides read TGTGCCAGCAGTTACTCTCGGGCAGATACGCAGTATTTT. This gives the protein CASSYSRADTQYF.